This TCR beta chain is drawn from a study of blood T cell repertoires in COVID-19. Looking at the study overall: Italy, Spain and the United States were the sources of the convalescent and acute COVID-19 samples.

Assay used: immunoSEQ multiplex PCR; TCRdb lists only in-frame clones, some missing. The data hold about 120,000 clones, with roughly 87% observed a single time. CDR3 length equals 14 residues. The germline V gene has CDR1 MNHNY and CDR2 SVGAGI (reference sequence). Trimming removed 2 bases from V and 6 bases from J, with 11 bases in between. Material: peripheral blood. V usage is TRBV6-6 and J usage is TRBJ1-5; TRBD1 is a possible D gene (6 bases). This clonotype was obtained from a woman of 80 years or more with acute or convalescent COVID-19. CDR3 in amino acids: CASSYSRGRQPQHF. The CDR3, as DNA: TGTGCCAGCAGTTACAGCAGGGGTCGTCAGCCCCAGCATTTT.